This T cell receptor beta chain was found in a study of cytomegalovirus exposure and HLA in healthy donors. Study observations and caveats: Cytomegalovirus-associated TCR beta chains were listed, numbering roughly 150.

On this clone itself: What it binds is unknown.

PCR employed 60 Vbeta and 13 Jbeta primers. Generated by immunoSEQ multiplex PCR, the TCRdb table keeps only in-frame clones and is missing some. The sample includes roughly 140,000 clones, roughly 81% of them seen just once. The length of the CDR3 is 14 residues. Between the trimmed V and J ends, which lost 8 bases and 6 bases, there was a span of 20 bases. The germline V gene has CDR1 MNHEY and CDR2 SMNVEV (reference sequence). This chain connects TRBV27 to TRBJ2-7; TRBD2 might be the D (6 bases). The sequence derives from a woman aged 18-29 years in good health and CMV-seronegative. What was sequenced was PBMCs. CDR3 nucleotides: TGTGCCAGCGCCAGGGTGTCCCGGGGAGGCGAGCAGTACTTC. Encoded protein: CASARVSRGGEQYF.